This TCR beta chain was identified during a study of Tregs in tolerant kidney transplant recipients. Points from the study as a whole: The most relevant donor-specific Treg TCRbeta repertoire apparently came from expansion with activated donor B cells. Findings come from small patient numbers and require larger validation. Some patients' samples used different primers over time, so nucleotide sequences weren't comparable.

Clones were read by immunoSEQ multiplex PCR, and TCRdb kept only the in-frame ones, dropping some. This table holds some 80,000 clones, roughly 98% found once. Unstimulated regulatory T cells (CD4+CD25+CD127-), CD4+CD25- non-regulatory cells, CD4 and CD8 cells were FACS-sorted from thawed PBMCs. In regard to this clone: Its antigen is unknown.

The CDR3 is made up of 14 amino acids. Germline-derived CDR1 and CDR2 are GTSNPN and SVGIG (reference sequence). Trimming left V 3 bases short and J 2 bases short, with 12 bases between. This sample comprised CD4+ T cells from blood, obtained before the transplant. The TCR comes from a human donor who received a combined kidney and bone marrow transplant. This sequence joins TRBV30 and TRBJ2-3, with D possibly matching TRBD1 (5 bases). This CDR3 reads CAWRLGVNTDTQYF. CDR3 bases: TGTGCCTGGAGATTAGGGGTTAACACAGATACGCAGTATTTT. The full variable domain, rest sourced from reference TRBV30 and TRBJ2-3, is SQTIHQWPATLVQPVGSPLSLECTVEGTSNPNLYWYRQAAGRGLQLLFYSVGIGQISSEVPQNLSASRPQDRQFILSSKKLLLSDSGFYLCAWRLGVNTDTQYFGPGTRLTVL.